The rows below give T cell receptor beta chains drawn from one sample of a study of blood T cell repertoires in COVID-19. Some clones are missing from TCRdb's copy, which holds only in-frame ones; the method was immunoSEQ multiplex PCR. The sample lists a few hundred thousand clones, approximately 84% occurring once. The sample comprised PBMCs or T cells enriched from blood (not recorded which). These receptors were taken from a man aged 45 to 65 who had recovered from COVID-19. Both conserved end residues are part of each CDR3. The D gene is left open where the match is weak. Only part of the rows carry a size: once, few, many, or a class if the clone is expanded.

D gene	clone size	V gene	J gene	CDR3 DNA	CDR3 protein
-	-	TRBV6-5	TRBJ2-7	TGTGCCAGCAGTTACTCCGGGTGGTTGGCCTACGAGCAGTACTTC	CASSYSGWLAYEQYF
TRBD2	-	TRBV11-2	TRBJ2-1	TGTGCCAGCAGAGCGGGAGCAAACAATGAGCAGTTCTTC	CASRAGANNEQFF
-	-	TRBV3-1/TRBV3-2	TRBJ2-7	TGTGCCAGCAGCCAAGATCTTGGCGGCTACGAGCAGTACTTC	CASSQDLGGYEQYF
-	few	TRBV15	TRBJ1-6	TGTGCCACCAGCACGTGGGCTAAGGATTCACCCCTCCACTTT	CATSTWAKDSPLHF
-	-	TRBV7-3	TRBJ2-3	TGTGCCAGCAGTCCAAGCATGGGCCTTTCCGCAGATACGCAGTATTTT	CASSPSMGLSADTQYF
-	-	TRBV12-3/TRBV12-4	TRBJ1-5	TGTGCCAGCAGTTTTAATTTTCAGCCCCAGCATTTT	CASSFNFQPQHF
-	-	TRBV28	TRBJ1-6	TGTGCCAGCAGTTTACCCAGGGCCACCCTCCACTTT	CASSLPRATLHF
-	-	TRBV11-3	TRBJ2-2	TGTGCCAGCAGCCGAATCAGGACAGCGAACACCGGGGAGCTGTTTTTT	CASSRIRTANTGELFF
TRBD1	-	TRBV18	TRBJ2-7	TGTGCCAGCTCCCGGGACAGGGGCGCCTACGAGCAGTACTTC	CASSRDRGAYEQYF
-	once	TRBV5-8	TRBJ1-4	TGTGCCAGCAGCTTCCATGGGACAACCAATGAAAAACTGTTTTTT	CASSFHGTTNEKLFF
-	-	TRBV18	TRBJ1-4	TGTGCCAGCTCCGCCCGGCGGGGGAATGAAAAACTGTTTTTT	CASSARRGNEKLFF
-	-	TRBV28	TRBJ1-4	TGTGCCAGCAGTCCAGAGGGCCGATCACTGTTTTTT	CASSPEGRSLFF
-	-	TRBV21-1	TRBJ1-5	TGTGCCAGTAAAGAAGGGGGCTTAGGCAATCAGCCCCAGCATTTT	CASKEGGLGNQPQHF
-	-	TRBV2	TRBJ2-7	TGTGCCAGCAGGATTCGAGGGCTTGAGCAGTACTTC	CASRIRGLEQYF
TRBD1	-	TRBV6-5	TRBJ1-2	TGTGCCAGCATCCCCGAAGAGGGACAGACCTATGGCTACACCTTC	CASIPEEGQTYGYTF
-	few	TRBV21-1	TRBJ2-1	TGTGCCAGCAGCACCACCCCGGGACTAGCGGTACACAATGAGCAGTTCTTC	CASSTTPGLAVHNEQFF
TRBD1	few	TRBV5-6	TRBJ1-4	TGTGCCAGCAGGGGACAGCTTAATGAAAAACTGTTTTTT	CASRGQLNEKLFF
-	-	TRBV19	TRBJ1-6	TGTGCCAGTAGTTCCAGGGGCTCCTATAATTCACCCCTCCACTTT	CASSSRGSYNSPLHF
TRBD2	-	TRBV24-1	TRBJ2-3	TGTGCCACCAGCCCCGGACTAGCGGGAGGGGGGATCACAGATACGCAGTATTTT	CATSPGLAGGGITDTQYF
TRBD1	-	TRBV5-6	TRBJ2-7	TGTGCCAGCAGCACGACAGGGAATCACTACGAGCAGTACTTC	CASSTTGNHYEQYF
-	-	TRBV30	TRBJ1-5	TGTGCCTGGAGCGCAACAGGTTGGGAACAGCCCCAGCATTTT	CAWSATGWEQPQHF
-	-	TRBV19	TRBJ1-5	TGTGCCAGTAGTATCACAGGGAATCAGCCCCAGCATTTT	CASSITGNQPQHF